This TCR beta chain was recovered during a study of read filtering for tumor transcriptome and immune sequencing. Findings and caveats of the study: Dropping single-read clonotypes raised IR-seq and RNA-seq shared-clonotype correlation.

Molecular barcoded adaptors covering alpha/delta and beta/gamma chains were used on 400 ng RNA. MiXCR was run by TCRdb on the reads, yielding one entry per CDR3 protein. The table lists around 140,000 distinct CDR3 sequences, less than 15% of them singletons. About this clonotype itself: Its matching antigen is unknown. A much larger clone differs from this one at a single base, so this may be a read error.

V lost 5 bases and J 4 bases, leaving 20 bases between the germline ends. The CDR3 runs to 16 residues. The germline V gene has CDR1 MNHEY and CDR2 SVGEGT. The specimen was a population of CD138-negative cells sorted from bone marrow. The receptor was derived from a donor at least 40 years old with multiple myeloma. The gene calls are TRBV6-2 or TRBV6-3 and TRBJ2-5; D is undetermined. CDR3 sequence: CASSPLTGKGRETQYF. The CDR3 coding sequence is TGTGCCAGCAGTCCTCTCACTGGGAAAGGCCGAGAGACCCAGTACTTC.